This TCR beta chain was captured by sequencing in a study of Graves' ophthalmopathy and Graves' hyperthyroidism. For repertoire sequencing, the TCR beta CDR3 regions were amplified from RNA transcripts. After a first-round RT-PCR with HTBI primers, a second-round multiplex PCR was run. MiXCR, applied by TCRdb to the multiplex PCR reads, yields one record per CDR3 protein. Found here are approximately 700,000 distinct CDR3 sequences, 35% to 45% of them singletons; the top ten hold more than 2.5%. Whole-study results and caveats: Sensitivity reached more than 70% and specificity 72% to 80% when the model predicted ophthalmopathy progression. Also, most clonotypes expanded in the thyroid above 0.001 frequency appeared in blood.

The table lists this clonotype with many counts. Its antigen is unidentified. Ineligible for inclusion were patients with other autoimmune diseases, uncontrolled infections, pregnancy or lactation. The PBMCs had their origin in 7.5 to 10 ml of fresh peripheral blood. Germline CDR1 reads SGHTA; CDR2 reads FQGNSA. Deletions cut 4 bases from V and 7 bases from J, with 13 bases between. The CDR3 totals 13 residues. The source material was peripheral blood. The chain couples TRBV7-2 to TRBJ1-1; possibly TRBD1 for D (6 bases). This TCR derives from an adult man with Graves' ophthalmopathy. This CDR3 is CASSSTGTLEAFF. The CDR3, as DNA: TGTGCCAGCAGCTCCACAGGGACTCTTGAAGCTTTCTTT.